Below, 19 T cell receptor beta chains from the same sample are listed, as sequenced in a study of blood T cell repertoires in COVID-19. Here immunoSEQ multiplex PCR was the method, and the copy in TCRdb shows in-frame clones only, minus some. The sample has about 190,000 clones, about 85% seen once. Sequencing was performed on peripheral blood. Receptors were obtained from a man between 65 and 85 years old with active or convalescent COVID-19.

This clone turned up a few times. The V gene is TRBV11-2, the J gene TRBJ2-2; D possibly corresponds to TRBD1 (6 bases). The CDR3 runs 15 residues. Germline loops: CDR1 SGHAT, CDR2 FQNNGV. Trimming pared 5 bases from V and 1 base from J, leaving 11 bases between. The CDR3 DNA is TGTGCCAGCAGCCTCGGGACACTGAACACCGGGGAGCTGTTTTTT. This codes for CASSLGTLNTGELFF.

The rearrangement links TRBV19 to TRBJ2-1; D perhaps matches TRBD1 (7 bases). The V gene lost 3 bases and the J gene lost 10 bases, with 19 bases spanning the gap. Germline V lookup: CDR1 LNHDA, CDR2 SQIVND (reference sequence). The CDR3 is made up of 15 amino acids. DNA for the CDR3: TGTGCCAGTAGTATTCCCGGCTGGCGGGACAGAGAGCAGTTCTTC. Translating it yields CASSIPGWRDREQFF.

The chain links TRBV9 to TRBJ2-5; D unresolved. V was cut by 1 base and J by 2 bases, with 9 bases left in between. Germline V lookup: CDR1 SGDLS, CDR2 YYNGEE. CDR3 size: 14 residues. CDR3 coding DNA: TGTGCCAGCAGCGTACAAGGAGAACAAGAGACCCAGTACTTC. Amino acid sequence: CASSVQGEQETQYF. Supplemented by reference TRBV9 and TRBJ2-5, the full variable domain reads DSGVTQTPKHLITATGQRVTLRCSPRSGDLSVYWYQQSLDQGLQFLIQYYNGEERAKGNILERFSAQQFPDLHSELNLSSLELGDSALYFCASSVQGEQETQYFGPGTRLLVL.

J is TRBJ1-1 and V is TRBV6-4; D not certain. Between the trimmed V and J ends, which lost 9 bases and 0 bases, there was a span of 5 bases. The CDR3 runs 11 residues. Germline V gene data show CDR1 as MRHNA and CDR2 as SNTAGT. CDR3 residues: CARQVNTEAFF. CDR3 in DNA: TGTGCCAGGCAGGTGAACACTGAAGCTTTCTTT.

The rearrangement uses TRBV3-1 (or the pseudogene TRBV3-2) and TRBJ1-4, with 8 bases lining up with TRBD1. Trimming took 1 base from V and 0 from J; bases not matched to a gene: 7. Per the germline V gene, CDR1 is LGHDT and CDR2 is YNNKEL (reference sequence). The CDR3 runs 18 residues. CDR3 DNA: TGTGCCAGCAGCCAAGCCACAGGGGGTTGGGCAACTAATGAAAAACTGTTTTTT. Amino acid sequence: CASSQATGGWATNEKLFF.

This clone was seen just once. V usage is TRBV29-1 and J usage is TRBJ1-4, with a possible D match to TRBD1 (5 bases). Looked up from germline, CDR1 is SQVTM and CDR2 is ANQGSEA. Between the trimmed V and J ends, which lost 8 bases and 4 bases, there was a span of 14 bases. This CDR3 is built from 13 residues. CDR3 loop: CSIRDSRNEKLFF. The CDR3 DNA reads TGCAGCATTAGGGACTCCCGTAATGAAAAACTGTTTTTT.

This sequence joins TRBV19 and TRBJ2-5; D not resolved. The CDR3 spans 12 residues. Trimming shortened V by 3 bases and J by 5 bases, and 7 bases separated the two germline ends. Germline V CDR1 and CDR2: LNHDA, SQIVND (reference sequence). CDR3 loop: CASSMVRETQYF. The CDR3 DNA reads TGTGCCAGTAGTATGGTCCGGGAGACCCAGTACTTC.

DNA of the CDR3: TGTGCCAGCAGTACAGGGTCGAACCAGCCCCAGCATTTT. Its protein is CASSTGSNQPQHF. The rearrangement uses TRBV6-6 and TRBJ1-5; perhaps TRBD1 as D (6 bases). This CDR3 region has 13 residues. Deletions cut 5 bases from V and 7 bases from J, with 12 bases between. Germline V lookup: CDR1 MNHNY, CDR2 SVGAGI (reference sequence).

The CDR3 region is CASSQTPPTSTGPSAYEQYF. CDR3 coding DNA: TGCGCCAGCAGTCAAACCCCCCCCACTTCGACAGGACCTAGTGCCTACGAGCAGTACTTC. This chain uses TRBV23-1 with TRBJ2-7; D perhaps matches TRBD1 (6 bases). TRBV23-1 is sorted into the ORF group, with uncertain function. V was pared by 2 bases and J by 2 bases, with 28 bases between. This CDR3 contains 20 residues.

The CDR3 bases are TGTGCCAGCAGCCGACAGGGTCTGACTGAAGCTTTCTTT. It encodes CASSRQGLTEAFF. This chain connects TRBV12-3 or TRBV12-4 to TRBJ1-1; 7 positions agree with TRBD1. The V and J ends lost 6 bases and 5 bases, in that order; junction bases with no gene match: 6. This CDR3 is built from 13 residues.

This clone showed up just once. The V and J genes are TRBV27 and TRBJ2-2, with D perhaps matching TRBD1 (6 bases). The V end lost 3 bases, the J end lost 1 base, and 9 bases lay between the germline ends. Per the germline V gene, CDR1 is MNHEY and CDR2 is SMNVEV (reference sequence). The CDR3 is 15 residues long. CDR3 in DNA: TGTGCCAGCAGTTTCGCCAGGGGGAACACCGGGGAGCTGTTTTTT. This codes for CASSFARGNTGELFF.

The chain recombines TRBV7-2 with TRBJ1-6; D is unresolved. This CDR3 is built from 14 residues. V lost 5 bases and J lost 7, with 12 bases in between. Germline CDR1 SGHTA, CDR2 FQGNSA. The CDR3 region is CASSQLGENSPLHF. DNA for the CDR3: TGTGCCAGCAGCCAGCTAGGCGAGAATTCACCCCTCCACTTT.

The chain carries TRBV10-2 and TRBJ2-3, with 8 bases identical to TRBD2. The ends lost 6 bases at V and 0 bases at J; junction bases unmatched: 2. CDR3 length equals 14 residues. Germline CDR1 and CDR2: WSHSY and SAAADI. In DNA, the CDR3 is TGCGCCAGCAGGGAGCGGGGGAGCACAGATACGCAGTATTTT. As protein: CASRERGSTDTQYF.

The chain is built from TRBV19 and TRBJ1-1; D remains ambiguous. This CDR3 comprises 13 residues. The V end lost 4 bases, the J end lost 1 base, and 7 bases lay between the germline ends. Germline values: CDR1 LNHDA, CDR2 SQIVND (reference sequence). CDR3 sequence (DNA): TGTGCCAGTAGTACAACTTCGAACACTGAAGCTTTCTTT. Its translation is CASSTTSNTEAFF.

The CDR3 nucleotides read TGCGCCAGCAGCACCCGGGACAGGGGGCGTCCGAACACTGAAGCTTTCTTT. Amino acids: CASSTRDRGRPNTEAFF. The chain couples TRBV5-1 to TRBJ1-1, with 12 bases aligning to TRBD1. The V gene's germline CDR1 is SGHRS and CDR2 YFSETQ. Trimming at V came to 4 bases and at J to 1 base, leaving 8 bases not matched to a gene. There are 17 residues in the CDR3.

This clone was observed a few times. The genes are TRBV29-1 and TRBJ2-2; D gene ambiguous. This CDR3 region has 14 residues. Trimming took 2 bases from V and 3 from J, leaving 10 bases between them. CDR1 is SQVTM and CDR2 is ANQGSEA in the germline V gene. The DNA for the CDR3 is TGCAGCGTTGAACCCGACTTATACACCGGGGAGCTGTTTTTT. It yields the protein CSVEPDLYTGELFF.

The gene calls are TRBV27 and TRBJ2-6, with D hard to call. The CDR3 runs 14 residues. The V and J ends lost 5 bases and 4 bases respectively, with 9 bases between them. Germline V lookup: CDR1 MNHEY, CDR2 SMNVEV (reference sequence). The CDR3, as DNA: TGTGCCAGCAGTCTGCGGTGGGGGGCCAACGTCCTGACTTTC. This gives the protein CASSLRWGANVLTF.

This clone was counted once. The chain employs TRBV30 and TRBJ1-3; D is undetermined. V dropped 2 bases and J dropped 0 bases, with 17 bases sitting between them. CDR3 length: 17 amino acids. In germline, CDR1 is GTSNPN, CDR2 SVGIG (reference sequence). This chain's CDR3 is CAWSFAGLHHSGNTIYF. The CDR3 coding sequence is TGTGCCTGGAGTTTTGCTGGGCTACACCACTCTGGAAACACCATATATTTT. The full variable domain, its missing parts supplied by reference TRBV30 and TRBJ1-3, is SQTIHQWPATLVQPVGSPLSLECTVEGTSNPNLYWYRQAAGRGLQLLFYSVGIGQISSEVPQNLSASRPQDRQFILSSKKLLLSDSGFYLCAWSFAGLHHSGNTIYFGEGSWLTVV.

The CDR3 reads CASSINRGSSNQPQHF. Here the CDR3 DNA reads TGTGCCAGTAGTATCAACAGGGGATCAAGCAATCAGCCCCAGCATTTT. The chain carries TRBV19 and TRBJ1-5; the match to TRBD1 covers 7 bases. V was clipped by 3 bases and J by 1 base; unmatched bases: 6. The length of the CDR3 is 16 residues. Germline V lookup: CDR1 LNHDA, CDR2 SQIVND (reference sequence).